The source of this T cell receptor beta chain is a study of control samples from healthy donors and cancer patients. V was clipped by 2 bases and J by 8 bases, with 29 bases between them. Germline lookup yields CDR1 SEHNR and CDR2 FQNEAQ (reference sequence). The CDR3 is 19 amino acids. Clones were read by immunoSEQ multiplex PCR, and TCRdb kept only the in-frame ones, dropping some. The repertoire holds just under 60,000 clones, with roughly 90% as singletons. This chain joins TRBV7-9 and TRBJ2-3; D may match TRBD1 or TRBD2 (5 bases each). The sequence was obtained from a man aged 35 to 55 with colorectal cancer. The material sequenced was PBMCs. Here the CDR3 reads CASSLLAGTGQTPRGTQYF. The CDR3 DNA reads TGTGCCAGCAGCTTACTGGCTGGGACGGGGCAGACACCCCGGGGTACGCAGTATTTT.